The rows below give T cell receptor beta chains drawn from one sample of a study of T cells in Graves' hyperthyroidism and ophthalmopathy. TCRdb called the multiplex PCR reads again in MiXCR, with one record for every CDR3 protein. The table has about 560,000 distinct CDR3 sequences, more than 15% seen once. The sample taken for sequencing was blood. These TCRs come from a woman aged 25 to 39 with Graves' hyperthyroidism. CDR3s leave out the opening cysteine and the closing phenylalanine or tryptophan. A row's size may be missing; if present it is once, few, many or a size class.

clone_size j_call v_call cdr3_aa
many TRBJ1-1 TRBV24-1 ATSDLQMRFLNTEAF
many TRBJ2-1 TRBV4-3 ASSLWGLAIYNEQF
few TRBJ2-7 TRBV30 AWSRPPVTYEQY
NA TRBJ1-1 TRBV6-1 ASSETRENTEAF
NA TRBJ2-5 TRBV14 ASSQDSAGLNIQTQY
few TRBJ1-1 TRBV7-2 ASSEAPPLAEAF
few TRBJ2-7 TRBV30 AWARDGFYEQY
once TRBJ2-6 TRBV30 AWSRPGGDGANVLT
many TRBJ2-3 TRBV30 AWSVRGISTDTQY
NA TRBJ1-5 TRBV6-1 ASSQGRDPWGQPQH
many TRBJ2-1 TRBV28 ASSLDPGLAGDEQF
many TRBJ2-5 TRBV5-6 ASSRGFQETQY
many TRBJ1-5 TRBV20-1 SAKRTGANNQPQH
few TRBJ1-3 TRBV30 AWGRTAGNTIY
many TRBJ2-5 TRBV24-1 ATRADQETQY
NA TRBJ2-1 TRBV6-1 ASSWFIGSSYNEQF
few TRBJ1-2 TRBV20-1 SAAMNYGYT
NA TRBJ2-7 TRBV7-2 SSSLIRGTYEQC
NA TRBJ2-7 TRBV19 ASSIGGVSYEQY
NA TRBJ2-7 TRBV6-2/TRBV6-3 ASGRDLFYEQY
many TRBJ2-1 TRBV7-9 ASSPSSGSSYNEQF
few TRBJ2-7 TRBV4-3 ASSQDVGFSYEQY
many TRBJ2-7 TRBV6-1 ASSSRLAGYYEQY
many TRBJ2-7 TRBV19 ASSISGRSAYEQY
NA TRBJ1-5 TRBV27 ATAGELNQPQH
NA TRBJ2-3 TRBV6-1 ARGGGGTGFFADTQY
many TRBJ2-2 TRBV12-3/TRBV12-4 ASSPRDVGNTGELF
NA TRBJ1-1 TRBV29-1 SVASPEAF
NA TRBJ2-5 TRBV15 ATSIDIVDQETQY
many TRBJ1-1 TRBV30 AWTMGHGGMNTEAF
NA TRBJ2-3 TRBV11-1 ASSLLLAEVTDTQY
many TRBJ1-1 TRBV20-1 SARPGSGNTEAF